This record concerns one T cell receptor (beta chain) sequence. The data stem from a study of technical replicates of blood from a handful of donors. TCRdb's copy holds only in-frame clones and misses some; the assay was immunoSEQ multiplex PCR. The table has tens of thousands of clones, about 98% seen once. Unmatched junction bases numbered 12, after V lost 2 bases and J lost 6 bases. CDR3 size: 17 residues. CDR1 is MNHNS and CDR2 is SASEGT in the germline V gene. The sequence derives from a human donor in good health. Input material: T cells isolated from PBMCs. The chain carries TRBV6-1 and TRBJ2-7, with TRBD1 identical over 11 bases. CDR3 DNA: TGTGCCAGCAGTGAAAAGGGACAGGGGGGGGTAAGAGGCGAGCAGTACTTC. Translating gives CASSEKGQGGVRGEQYF.